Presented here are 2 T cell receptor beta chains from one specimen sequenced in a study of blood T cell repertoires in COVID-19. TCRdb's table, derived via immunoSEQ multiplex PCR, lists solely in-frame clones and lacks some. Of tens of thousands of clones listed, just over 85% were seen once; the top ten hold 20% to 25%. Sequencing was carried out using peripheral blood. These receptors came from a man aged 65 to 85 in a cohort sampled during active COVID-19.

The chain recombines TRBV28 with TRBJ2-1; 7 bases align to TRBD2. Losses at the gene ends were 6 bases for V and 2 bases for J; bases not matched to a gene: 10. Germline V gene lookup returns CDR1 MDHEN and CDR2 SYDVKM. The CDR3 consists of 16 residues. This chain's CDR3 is CASRLGDGRPYNEQFF. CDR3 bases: TGTGCCAGCAGGCTCGGGGACGGGAGGCCCTACAATGAGCAGTTCTTC.

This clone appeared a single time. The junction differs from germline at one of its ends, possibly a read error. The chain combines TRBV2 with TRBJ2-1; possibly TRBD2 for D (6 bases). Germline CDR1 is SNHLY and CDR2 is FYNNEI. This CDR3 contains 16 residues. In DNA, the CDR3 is TGTGCCAGCAATGAACTCCGGGACTCACACGGGGATGAGCAGTTCTTC. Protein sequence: CASNELRDSHGDEQFF.